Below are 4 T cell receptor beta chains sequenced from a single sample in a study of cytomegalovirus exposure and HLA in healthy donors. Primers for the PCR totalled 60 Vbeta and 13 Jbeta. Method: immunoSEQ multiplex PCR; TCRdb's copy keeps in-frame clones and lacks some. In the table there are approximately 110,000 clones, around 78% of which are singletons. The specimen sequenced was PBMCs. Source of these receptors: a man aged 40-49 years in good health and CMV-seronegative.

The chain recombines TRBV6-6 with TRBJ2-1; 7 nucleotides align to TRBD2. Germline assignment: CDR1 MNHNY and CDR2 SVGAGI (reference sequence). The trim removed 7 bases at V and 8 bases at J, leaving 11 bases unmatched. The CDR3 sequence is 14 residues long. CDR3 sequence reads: CASIEWQGGDEQFF. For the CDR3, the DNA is TGTGCCAGCATCGAGTGGCAGGGAGGGGATGAGCAGTTCTTC.

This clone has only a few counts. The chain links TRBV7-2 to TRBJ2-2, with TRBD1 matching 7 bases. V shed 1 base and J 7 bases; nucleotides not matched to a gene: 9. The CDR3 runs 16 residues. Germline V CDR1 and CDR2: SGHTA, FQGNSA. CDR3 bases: TGTGCCAGCAGCTTAGGTCGCAGGGGGAAGGGCGGGGAGCTGTTTTTT. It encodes CASSLGRRGKGGELFF.

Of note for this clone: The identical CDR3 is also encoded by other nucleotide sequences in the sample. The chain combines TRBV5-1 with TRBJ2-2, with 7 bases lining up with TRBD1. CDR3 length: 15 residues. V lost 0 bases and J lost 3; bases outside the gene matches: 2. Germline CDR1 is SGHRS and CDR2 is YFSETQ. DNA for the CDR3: TGCGCCAGCAGCTTGGAAGGGGGCCACACCGGGGAGCTGTTTTTT. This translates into CASSLEGGHTGELFF.

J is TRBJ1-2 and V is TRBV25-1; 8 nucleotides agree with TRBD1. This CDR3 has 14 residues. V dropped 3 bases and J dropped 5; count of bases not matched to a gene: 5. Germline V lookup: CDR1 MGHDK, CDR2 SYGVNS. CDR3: CASSEDRATYGYTF. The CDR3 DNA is TGTGCCAGCAGTGAGGACAGGGCCACTTATGGCTACACCTTC.